Shown below are 9 T cell receptor beta chains from a single sample sequenced in a study of CD8 T cells in ankylosing spondylitis. TCRdb re-called the 5' RACE reads through MiXCR, storing one row per CDR3 protein. In the table there are 220,000 or so distinct CDR3 sequences, 10% of which are singletons. Sequencing used blood, either unsorted or a sorted T cell fraction (not recorded which). These receptors all come from a male donor with ankylosing spondylitis or in good health (not recorded which).

This clonotype was seen many times. This chain connects TRBV20-1 to TRBJ2-7; no firm D call. The CDR3 contains 12 residues. V lost 3 bases and J lost 1, with 7 bases in between. Germline V gives CDR1 DFQATT, CDR2 SNEGSKA (reference sequence). CDR3 loop: CSARHGSYEQYF. The CDR3 coding sequence is TGCAGTGCTAGGCACGGGTCCTACGAGCAGTACTTC.

Ten or more counts support this clonotype. The chain couples TRBV6-1 to TRBJ2-2, with 8 bases matching TRBD1. With 6 bases clipped from V and 2 bases from J, the junction kept 8 bases outside the gene matches. The germline V gene encodes CDR1 MNHNS and CDR2 SASEGT. The CDR3 totals 16 residues. The CDR3: CASRQDRARNTGELFF. The CDR3 nucleotides are TGTGCCAGCAGGCAGGACAGGGCGCGAAACACCGGGGAGCTGTTTTTT.

The chain is built from TRBV6-1 and TRBJ2-3, with no clear D. CDR1 and CDR2 (germline): MNHNS, SASEGT. V lost 6 bases and J 4 bases, leaving 17 bases between the germline ends. The CDR3 runs to 15 residues. CDR3 loop: CASSVKGRRPDTQYF. The CDR3 region has the DNA TGTGCCAGCAGCGTCAAGGGCAGGCGTCCAGATACGCAGTATTTT.

This clonotype was seen at least ten times. The rearrangement uses TRBV28 and TRBJ1-5, with D unresolved. There are 13 residues in the CDR3. The germline gives CDR1 MDHEN, CDR2 SYDVKM. V lost 6 bases, J lost 0 bases, and 6 bases lay in between. The CDR3 protein is CASSGSSNQPQHF. The CDR3 nucleotides are TGTGCCAGCAGCGGAAGTAGCAATCAGCCCCAGCATTTT.

This clonotype was observed at least ten times. This chain links TRBV7-6 with TRBJ2-7, with D possibly matching TRBD1 (5 bases). CDR1 is SGHVS, CDR2 FNYEAQ, per germline. Trimming took 3 bases from V and 3 from J, leaving 9 bases between them. The CDR3 has 13 residues. Here the CDR3 reads CASSFARDYEQYF. The CDR3 nucleotides are TGTGCCAGCAGCTTCGCCAGGGACTACGAGCAGTACTTC.

This clonotype was observed at least ten times. The chain joins TRBV3-1 to TRBJ2-1; D gene uncertain. V was cut by 1 base and J by 16 bases, with 14 bases left in between. This CDR3 is 12 amino acids long. Germline CDR1 reads LGHDT; CDR2 reads YNNKEL (reference sequence). The CDR3 protein is CASSQVKTPDFF. CDR3 coding DNA: TGTGCCAGCAGCCAAGTGAAGACTCCCGATTTCTTC.

This clonotype was counted ten times or more. The rearrangement joins TRBV5-1 to TRBJ2-1; 11 bases are shared with TRBD2. The germline gives CDR1 SGHRS, CDR2 YFSETQ. V lost 1 base to trimming and J lost 5 bases; unmatched junction nucleotides: 8. The CDR3 is 17 amino acids. The CDR3 protein is CASSLTGSGGGDNEQFF. The CDR3 coding sequence is TGCGCCAGCAGCTTGACCGGTAGCGGGGGGGGAGACAATGAGCAGTTCTTC.

There are many counts of this clonotype. This rearrangement joins TRBV7-2 to TRBJ2-7, with TRBD1 identical over 8 bases. The V gene end was trimmed by 6 bases and the J gene end by 0 bases; junction bases not matched to a gene: 10. Germline V gives CDR1 SGHTA, CDR2 FQGNSA. There are 16 residues in the CDR3. The CDR3: CASSFDTGGFSYEQYF. For the CDR3, the DNA is TGTGCCAGCAGTTTCGACACAGGGGGTTTCTCCTACGAGCAGTACTTC.

This clonotype was seen a handful of times. The genes are TRBV29-1 and TRBJ2-5; D might be TRBD1 (6 bases). CDR1 and CDR2 from the germline V gene are SQVTM and ANQGSEA. The CDR3 runs to 15 residues. The germline V and J ends were trimmed by 7 bases and 0 bases, with 18 bases remaining between them. The CDR3 coding sequence is TGCAGCGCTCCACTGAGAGCAGGGGACCAAGAGACCCAGTACTTC. This codes for CSAPLRAGDQETQYF.